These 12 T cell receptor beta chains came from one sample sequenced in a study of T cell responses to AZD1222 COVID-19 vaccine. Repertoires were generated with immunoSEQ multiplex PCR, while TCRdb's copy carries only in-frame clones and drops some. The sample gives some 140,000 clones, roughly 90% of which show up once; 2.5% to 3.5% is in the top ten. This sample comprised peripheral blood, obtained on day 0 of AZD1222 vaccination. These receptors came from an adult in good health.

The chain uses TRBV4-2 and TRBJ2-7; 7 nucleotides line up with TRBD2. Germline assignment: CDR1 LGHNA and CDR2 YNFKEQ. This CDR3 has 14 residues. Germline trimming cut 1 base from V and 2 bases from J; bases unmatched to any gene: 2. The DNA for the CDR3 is TGTGCCAGCAGCCAAGTGACTAGCCCCTACGAGCAGTACTTC. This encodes CASSQVTSPYEQYF.

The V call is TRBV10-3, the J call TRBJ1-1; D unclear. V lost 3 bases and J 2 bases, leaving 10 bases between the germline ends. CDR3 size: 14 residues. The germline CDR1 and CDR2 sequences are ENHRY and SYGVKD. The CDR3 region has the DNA TGTGCCATCAGTGATGTCGTTGCAAACACTGAAGCTTTCTTT. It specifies CAISDVVANTEAFF.

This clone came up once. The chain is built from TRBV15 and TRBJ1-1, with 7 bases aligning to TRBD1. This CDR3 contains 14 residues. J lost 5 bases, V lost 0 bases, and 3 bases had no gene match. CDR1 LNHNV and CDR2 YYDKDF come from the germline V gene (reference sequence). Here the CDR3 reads CATSRDRGDTEAFF. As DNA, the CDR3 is TGTGCCACCAGCAGAGACAGGGGGGATACTGAAGCTTTCTTT.

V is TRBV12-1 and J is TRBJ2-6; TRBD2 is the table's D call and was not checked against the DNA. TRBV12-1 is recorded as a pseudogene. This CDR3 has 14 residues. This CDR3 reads CASSAGVGANVLTF. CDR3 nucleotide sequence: TGTGCCAGCTCAGCGGGGGTTGGGGCCAACGTCCTGACTTTC.

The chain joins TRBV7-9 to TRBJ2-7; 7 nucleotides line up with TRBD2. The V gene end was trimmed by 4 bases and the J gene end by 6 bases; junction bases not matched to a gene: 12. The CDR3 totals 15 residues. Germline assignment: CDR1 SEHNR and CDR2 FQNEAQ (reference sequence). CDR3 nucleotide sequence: TGTGCCAGCAGCTCCCCTTGGCGGGAGAGGGGCGAGCAGTACTTC. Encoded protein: CASSSPWRERGEQYF.

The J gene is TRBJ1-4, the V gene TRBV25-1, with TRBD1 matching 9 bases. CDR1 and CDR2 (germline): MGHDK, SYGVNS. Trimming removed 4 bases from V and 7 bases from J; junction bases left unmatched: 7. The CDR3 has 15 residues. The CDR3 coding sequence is TGTGCCAGCAGTGTGACCGGGACAGGGCTTGAAAAACTGTTTTTT. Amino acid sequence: CASSVTGTGLEKLFF.

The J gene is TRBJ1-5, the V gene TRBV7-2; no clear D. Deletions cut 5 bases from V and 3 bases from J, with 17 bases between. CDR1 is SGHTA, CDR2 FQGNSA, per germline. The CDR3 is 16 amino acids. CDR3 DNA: TGTGCCAGCAGCCCGCGGGAAGGGAACAACAATCAGCCCCAGCATTTT. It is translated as CASSPREGNNNQPQHF.

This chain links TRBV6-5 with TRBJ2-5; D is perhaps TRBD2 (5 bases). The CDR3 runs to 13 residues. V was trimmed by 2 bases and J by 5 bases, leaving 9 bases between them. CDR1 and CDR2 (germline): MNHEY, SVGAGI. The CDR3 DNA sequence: TGTGCCAGCAGTTACGGCGGGCGGGAGACCCAGTACTTC. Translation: CASSYGGRETQYF.

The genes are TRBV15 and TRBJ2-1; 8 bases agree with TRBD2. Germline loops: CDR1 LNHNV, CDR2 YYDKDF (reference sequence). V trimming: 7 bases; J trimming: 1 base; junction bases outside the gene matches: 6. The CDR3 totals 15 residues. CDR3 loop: CATTAAGGSYNEQFF. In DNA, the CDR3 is TGTGCCACCACGGCCGCGGGGGGTTCCTACAATGAGCAGTTCTTC.

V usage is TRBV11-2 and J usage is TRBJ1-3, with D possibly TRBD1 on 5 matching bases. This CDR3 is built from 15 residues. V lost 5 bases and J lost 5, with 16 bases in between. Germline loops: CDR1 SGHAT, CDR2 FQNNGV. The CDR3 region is CASSPLRGRRNTIYF. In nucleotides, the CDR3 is TGTGCCAGCAGCCCTTTGAGGGGACGGAGAAACACCATATATTTT.

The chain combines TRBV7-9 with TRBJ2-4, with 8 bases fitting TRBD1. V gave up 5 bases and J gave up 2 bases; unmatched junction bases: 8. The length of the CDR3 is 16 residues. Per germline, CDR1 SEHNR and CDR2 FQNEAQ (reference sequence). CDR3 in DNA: TGTGCCAGCAGCCCGTTGCAGGGGGCGTCCAAAAACATTCAGTACTTC. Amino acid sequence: CASSPLQGASKNIQYF.

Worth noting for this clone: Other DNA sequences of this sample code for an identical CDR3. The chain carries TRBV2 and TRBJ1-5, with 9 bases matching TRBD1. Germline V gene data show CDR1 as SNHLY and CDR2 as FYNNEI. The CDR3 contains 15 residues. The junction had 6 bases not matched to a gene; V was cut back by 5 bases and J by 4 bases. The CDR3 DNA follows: TGTGCCAGCAGTCGACAGGGGGACTCAAATCAGCCCCAGCATTTT. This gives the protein CASSRQGDSNQPQHF. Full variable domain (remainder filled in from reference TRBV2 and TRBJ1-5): EPEVTQTPSHQVTQMGQEVILRCVPISNHLYFYWYRQILGQKVEFLVSFYNNEISEKSEIFDDQFSVERPDGSNFTLKIRSTKLEDSAMYFCASSRQGDSNQPQHFGDGTRLSIL.